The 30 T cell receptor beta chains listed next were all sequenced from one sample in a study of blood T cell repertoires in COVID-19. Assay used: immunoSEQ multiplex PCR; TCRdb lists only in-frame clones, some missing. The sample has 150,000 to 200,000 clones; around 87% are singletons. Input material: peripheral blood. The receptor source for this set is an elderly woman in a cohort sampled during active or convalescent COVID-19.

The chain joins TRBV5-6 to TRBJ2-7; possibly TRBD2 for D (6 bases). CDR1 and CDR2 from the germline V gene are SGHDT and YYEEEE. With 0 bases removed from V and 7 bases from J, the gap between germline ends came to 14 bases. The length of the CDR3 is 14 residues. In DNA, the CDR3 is TGTGCCAGCAGCTTGGCCCCGGGAGACGGAGAGCAGTACTTC. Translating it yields CASSLAPGDGEQYF.

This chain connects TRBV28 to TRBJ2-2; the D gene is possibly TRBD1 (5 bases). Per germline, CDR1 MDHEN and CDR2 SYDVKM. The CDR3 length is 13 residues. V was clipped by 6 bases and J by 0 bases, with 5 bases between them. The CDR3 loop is CASRTANTGELFF. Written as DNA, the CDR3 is TGTGCCAGCAGGACAGCGAACACCGGGGAGCTGTTTTTT.

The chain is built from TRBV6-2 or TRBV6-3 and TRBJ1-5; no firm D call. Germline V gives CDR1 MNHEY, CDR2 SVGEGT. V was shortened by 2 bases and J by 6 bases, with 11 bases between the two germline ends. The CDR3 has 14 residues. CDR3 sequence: CASSYDAVTQPQHF. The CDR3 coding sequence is TGTGCCAGCAGTTACGATGCAGTCACTCAGCCCCAGCATTTT.

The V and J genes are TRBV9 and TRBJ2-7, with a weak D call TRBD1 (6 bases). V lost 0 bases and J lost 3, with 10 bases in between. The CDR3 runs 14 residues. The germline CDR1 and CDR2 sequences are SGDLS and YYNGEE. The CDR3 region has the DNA TGTGCCAGCAGCGTAGATGCAGGGGACTACGAGCAGTACTTC. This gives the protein CASSVDAGDYEQYF.

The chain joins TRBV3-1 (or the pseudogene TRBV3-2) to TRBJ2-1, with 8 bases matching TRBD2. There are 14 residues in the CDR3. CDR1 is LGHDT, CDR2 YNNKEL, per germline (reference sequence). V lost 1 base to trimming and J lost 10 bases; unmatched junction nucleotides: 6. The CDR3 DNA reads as TGTGCCAGCAGCCAAGGCGGGGGGAGGGAGGAGCAGTTCTTC. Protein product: CASSQGGGREEQFF.

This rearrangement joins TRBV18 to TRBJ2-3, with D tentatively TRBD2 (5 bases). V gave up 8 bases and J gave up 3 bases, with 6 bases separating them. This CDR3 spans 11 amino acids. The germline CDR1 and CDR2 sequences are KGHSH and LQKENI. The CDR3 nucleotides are TGTGCCAGCCGGGGTACAGATACGCAGTATTTT. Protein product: CASRGTDTQYF.

The chain's CDR3 is CASSQDGAAEQYF. CDR3 nucleotide sequence: TGCGCCAGCAGCCAAGATGGGGCAGCGGAGCAGTACTTC. The V and J genes are TRBV4-3 and TRBJ2-7, with a weak D call TRBD1 (5 bases). Germline-derived CDR1 and CDR2 are LGHNA and YSLEER. There are 13 residues in the CDR3. Between the trimmed V and J ends, which lost 0 bases and 7 bases, there was a span of 10 bases.

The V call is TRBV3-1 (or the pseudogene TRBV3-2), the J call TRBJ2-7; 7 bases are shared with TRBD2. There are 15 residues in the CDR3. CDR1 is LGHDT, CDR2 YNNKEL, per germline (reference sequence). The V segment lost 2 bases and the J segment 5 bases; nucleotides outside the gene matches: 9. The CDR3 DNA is TGTGCCAGCAGCCAATCCCTAGCGGTTCAGAACGAGCAGTACTTC. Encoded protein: CASSQSLAVQNEQYF.

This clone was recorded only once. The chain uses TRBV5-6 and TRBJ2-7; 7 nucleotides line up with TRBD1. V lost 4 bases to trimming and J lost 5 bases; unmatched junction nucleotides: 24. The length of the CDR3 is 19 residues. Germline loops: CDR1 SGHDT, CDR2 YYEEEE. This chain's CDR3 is CASSRLVRRRGRAPNEQYV. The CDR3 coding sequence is TGTGCCAGCAGCCGCCTCGTTCGGCGTAGGGGGCGCGCCCCGAACGAGCAGTACGTC.

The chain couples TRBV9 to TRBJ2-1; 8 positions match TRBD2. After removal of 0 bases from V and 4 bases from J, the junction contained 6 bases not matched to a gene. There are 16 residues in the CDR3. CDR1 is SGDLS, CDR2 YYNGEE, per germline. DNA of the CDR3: TGTGCCAGCAGCGTAGAAGCGGGAGTTTGGTACAATGAGCAGTTCTTC. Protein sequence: CASSVEAGVWYNEQFF.

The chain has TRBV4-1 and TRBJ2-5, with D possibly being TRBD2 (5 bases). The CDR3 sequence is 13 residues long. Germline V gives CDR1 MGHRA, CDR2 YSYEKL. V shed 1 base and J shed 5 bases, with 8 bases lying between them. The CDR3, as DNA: TGCGCCAGCAGCCAAGGGACTGATGAGACCCAGTACTTC. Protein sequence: CASSQGTDETQYF.

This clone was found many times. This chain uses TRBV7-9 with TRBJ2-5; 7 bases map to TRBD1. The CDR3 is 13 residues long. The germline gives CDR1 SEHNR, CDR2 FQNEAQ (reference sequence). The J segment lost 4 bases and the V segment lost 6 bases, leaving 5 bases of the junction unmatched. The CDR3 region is CASSFRQGETQYF. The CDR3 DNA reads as TGTGCCAGCAGTTTTCGACAGGGAGAGACCCAGTACTTC.

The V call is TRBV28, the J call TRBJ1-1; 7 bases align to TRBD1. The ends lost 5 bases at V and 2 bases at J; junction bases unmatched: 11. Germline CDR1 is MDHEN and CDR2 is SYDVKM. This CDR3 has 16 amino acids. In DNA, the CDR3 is TGTGCCAGCAGTCTCACCGGGACAGAGCATAACACTGAAGCTTTCTTT. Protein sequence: CASSLTGTEHNTEAFF.

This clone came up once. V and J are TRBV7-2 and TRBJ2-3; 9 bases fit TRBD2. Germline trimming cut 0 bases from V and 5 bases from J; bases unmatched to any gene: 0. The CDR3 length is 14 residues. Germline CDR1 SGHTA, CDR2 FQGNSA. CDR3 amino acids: CASSLAAGGDTQYF. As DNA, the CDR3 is TGTGCCAGCAGCTTAGCAGCGGGGGGAGATACGCAGTATTTT.

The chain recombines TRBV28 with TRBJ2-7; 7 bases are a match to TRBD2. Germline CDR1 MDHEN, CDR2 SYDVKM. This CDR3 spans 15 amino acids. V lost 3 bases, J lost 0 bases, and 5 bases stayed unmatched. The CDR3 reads CASSLTSSISYEQYF. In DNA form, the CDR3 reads TGTGCCAGCAGTTTGACTAGCTCTATCTCCTACGAGCAGTACTTC.

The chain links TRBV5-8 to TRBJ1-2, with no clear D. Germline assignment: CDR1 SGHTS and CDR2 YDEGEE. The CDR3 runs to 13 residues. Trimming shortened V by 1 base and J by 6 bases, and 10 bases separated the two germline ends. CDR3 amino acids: CASSLMYANGYTF. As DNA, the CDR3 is TGTGCCAGCAGCTTGATGTACGCTAATGGCTACACCTTC.

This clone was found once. The CDR3 DNA reads TGTGCCAGCAGTTACTCGCTCCCCTACTACGAGCAGTACTTC. This encodes CASSYSLPYYEQYF. The genes are TRBV6-6 and TRBJ2-7; D remains ambiguous. This CDR3 is built from 14 residues. The germline CDR1 and CDR2 sequences are MNHNY and SVGAGI (reference sequence). Trimming shortened V by 0 bases and J by 3 bases, and 9 bases separated the two germline ends.

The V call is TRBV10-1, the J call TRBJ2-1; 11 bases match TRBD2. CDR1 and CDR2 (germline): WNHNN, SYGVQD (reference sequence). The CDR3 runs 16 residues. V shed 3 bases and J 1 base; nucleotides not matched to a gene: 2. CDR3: CASSEIAGGSYNEQFF. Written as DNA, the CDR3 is TGCGCCAGCAGTGAAATAGCGGGAGGGTCCTACAATGAGCAGTTCTTC.

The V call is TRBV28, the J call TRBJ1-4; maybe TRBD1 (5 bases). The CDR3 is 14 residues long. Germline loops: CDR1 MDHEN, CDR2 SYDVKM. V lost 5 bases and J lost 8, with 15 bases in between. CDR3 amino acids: CASSPPGDDEKLFF. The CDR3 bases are TGTGCCAGCAGTCCCCCGGGGGATGACGAAAAACTGTTTTTT.

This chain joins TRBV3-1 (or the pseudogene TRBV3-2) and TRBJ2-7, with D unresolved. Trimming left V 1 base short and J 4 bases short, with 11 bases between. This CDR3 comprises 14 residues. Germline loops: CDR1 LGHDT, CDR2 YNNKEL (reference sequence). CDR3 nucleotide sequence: TGTGCCAGCAGCCAAGGGCAGGTGGTGTACGAGCAGTACTTC. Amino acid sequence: CASSQGQVVYEQYF.

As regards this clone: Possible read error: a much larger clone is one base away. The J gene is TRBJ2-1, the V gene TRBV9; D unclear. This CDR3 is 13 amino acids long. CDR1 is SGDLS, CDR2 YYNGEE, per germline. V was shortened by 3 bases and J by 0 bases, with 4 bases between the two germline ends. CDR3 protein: CASSASSYNEQFF. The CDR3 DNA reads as TGTGCCAGCAGCGCCAGCTCCTACAATGAGCAGTTCTTC.

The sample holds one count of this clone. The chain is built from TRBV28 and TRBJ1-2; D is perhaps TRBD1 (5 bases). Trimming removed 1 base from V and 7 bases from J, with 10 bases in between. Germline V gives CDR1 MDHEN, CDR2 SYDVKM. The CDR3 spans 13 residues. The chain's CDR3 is CASSLYRFTGYTF. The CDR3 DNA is TGTGCCAGCAGTTTATACAGGTTTACTGGCTACACCTTC.

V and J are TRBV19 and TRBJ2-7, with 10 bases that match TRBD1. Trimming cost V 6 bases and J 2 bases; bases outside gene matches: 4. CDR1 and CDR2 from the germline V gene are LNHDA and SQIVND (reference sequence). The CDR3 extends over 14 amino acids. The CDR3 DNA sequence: TGTGCCAGTAGCCCGGGACAGGGGCCCTACGAGCAGTACGTC. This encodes CASSPGQGPYEQYV.

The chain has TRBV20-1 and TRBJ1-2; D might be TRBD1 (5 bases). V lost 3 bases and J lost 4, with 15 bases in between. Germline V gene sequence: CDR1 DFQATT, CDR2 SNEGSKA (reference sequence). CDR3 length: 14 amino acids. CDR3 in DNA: TGCAGTGCTAGTAATGTTTGGGGCAGCTATGGCTACACCTTC. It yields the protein CSASNVWGSYGYTF.

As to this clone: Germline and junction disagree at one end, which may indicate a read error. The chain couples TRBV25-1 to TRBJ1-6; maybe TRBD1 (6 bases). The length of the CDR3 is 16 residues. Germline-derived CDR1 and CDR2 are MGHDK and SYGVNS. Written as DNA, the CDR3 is TGTGCCAGCAGTGAATACGGGGGGCTGAGTAATTCACCCCCCCACTTT. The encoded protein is CASSEYGGLSNSPPHF.

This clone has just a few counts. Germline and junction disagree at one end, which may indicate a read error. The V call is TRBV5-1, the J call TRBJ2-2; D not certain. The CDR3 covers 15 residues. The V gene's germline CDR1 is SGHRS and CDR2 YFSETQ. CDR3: CASILVLANTGELFF. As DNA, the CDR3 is TGCGCCAGCATCTTGGTGCTAGCGAACACCGGGGAGCTGTTTTTT.

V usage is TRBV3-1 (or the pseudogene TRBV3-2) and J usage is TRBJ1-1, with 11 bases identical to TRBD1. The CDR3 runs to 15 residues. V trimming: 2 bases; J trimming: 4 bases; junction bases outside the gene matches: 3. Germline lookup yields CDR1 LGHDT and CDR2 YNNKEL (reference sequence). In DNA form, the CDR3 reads TGTGCCAGCAGCCAACCGGACAGGGGGCTCACTGAAGCTTTCTTT. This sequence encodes CASSQPDRGLTEAFF.

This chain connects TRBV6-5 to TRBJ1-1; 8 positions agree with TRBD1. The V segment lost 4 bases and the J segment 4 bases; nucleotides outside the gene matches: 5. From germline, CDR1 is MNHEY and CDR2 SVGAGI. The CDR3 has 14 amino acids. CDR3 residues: CASSSRTGRTEAFF. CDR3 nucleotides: TGTGCCAGCAGTTCCCGGACAGGGCGCACTGAAGCTTTCTTT.

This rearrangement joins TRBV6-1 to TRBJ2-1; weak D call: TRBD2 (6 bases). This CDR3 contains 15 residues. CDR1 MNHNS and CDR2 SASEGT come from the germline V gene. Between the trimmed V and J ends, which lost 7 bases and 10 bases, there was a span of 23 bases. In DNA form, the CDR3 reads TGTGCCAGCATATTATTGCGGGGCGCCCTCGGGGAGCAGTTCTTC. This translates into CASILLRGALGEQFF.

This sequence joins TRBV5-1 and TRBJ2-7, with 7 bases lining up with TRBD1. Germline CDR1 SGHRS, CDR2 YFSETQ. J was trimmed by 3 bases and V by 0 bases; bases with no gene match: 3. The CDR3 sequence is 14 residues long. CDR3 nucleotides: TGCGCCAGCAGCTTGGGCGGACAGGACTACGAGCAGTACGTC. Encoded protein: CASSLGGQDYEQYV.